This entry describes one T cell receptor beta chain. This specimen comes from a study of untreated major depressive disorder. V lost 0 bases, J lost 7 bases, and 12 bases stayed unmatched. The CDR3 runs to 19 residues. Per the germline V gene, CDR1 is LGHNA and CDR2 is YNFKEQ. Sequencing used immunoSEQ multiplex PCR; TCRdb keeps in-frame clones, though not all of them. The table lists about 21,000 clones, roughly 90% of them singletons, with 0.4% to 0.6% in the top ten. The V call is TRBV4-2, the J call TRBJ2-2, with TRBD2 identical over 12 bases. The sequenced material came from CD4+ T cells from PBMCs. The TCR sequence derives from a woman between 35 and 50 years old in good health. The CDR3 reads CASSQDPASGRAVGGELFF. CDR3 bases: TGTGCCAGCAGCCAAGATCCCGCTAGCGGGAGGGCCGTAGGCGGGGAGCTGTTTTTT.